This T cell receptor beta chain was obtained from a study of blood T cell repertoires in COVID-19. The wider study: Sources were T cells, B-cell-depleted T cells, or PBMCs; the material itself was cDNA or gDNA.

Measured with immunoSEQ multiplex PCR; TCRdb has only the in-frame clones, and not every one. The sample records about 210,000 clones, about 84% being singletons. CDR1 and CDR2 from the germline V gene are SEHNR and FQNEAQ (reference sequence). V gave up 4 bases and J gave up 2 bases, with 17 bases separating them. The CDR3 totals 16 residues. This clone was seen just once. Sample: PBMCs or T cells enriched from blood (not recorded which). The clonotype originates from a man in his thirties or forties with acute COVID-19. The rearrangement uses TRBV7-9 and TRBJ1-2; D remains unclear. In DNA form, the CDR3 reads TGTGCCAGCAGCTCCCCCGGCACAGAGAACAACTATGGCTACACCTTC. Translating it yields CASSSPGTENNYGYTF.